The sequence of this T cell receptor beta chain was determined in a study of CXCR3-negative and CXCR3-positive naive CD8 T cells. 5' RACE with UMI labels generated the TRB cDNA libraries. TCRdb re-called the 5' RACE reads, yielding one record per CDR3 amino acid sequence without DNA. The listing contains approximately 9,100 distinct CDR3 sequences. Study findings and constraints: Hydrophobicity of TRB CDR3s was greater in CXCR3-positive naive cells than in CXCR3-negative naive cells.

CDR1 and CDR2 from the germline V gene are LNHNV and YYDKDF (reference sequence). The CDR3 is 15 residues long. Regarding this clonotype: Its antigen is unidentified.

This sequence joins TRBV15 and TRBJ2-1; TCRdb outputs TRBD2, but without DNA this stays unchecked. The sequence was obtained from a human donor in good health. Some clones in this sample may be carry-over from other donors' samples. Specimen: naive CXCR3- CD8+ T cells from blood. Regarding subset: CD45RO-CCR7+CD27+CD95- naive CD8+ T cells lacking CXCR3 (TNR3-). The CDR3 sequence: CATSSGLAEWDEQFF.